The T cell receptor (beta chain) described here comes from a study of Tregs in tolerant kidney transplant recipients (dated by TCRdb to the late 2010s). About the investigation overall: The study used TCRbeta sequencing to identify donor-specific regulatory T cells before combined kidney and bone marrow transplantation, then tracked those cells after transplant. Findings and caveats that apply to the study as a whole: Expanding Tregs with activated donor B cells appeared to identify the most biologically relevant and donor-specific TCRbeta repertoire. Donor-specific Treg expansion exceeded global Treg expansion in tolerant patients, suggesting antigen-driven rather than nonspecific expansion. Biological reproducibility was not directly assessed, although technical replication error appeared to be minimal. For some patients, the PCR primers changed as time went on, which meant samples from those patients could not be compared with one another at the nucleotide level. Because the study included only a small number of patients, the results must be confirmed in larger populations and under other immunosuppression protocols.

For TCRbeta CDR3 sequencing, genomic DNA from the sorted cells was extracted using the QIAGEN DNeasy Blood and Tissue Kit. High-throughput TCRbeta CDR3 sequencing was carried out commercially through immunoSEQ, with PCR amplification with bias correction and internal controls included. On the authors' methods: A unique productive TCRbeta sequence was defined by the CDR3 nucleotide sequence when primers matched, and otherwise by the CDR3 amino acid sequence together with the Vbeta and Jbeta genes. To correct for sorting error, sequences found in more than one sorted population at a frequency ratio of 2:1 or less were discarded, and the remaining shared sequences were assigned to the population with the higher frequency. A sequence counted as donor-reactive if, in CFSE-low cells, the sequence had a frequency of at least 0.01% and was expanded at least 5-fold compared with unstimulated cells. Jensen-Shannon divergence calculated on the top 100 TCRbeta sequences ranked by frequency was used to measure repertoire divergence. For any sample with multiple sequencing runs, sorting error was corrected in each run separately before the runs were pooled. Entries here come from immuneACCESS through TCRdb and include only in-frame sequences with V and J called. Some clones fail to appear in such tables; in the studies checked, an unresolved V gene covers under half of the shortfall, and the cause of the remainder is unknown. That table is the source of V, J and clone size, and D and trimming were worked out from the DNA. The sample has more than 70,000 clones on record, about 91% of them singletons. The ten largest clonotypes hold about 1.4% of the sample.

Regarding this clone: Its target antigen remains unknown. Per-nucleotide qualities are absent, and no much larger clonotype sits a single base away.

CDR1 and CDR2 were assigned from the germline V gene as SNHLY and FYNNEI. Reading from cysteine to phenylalanine, the CDR3 counts 15 amino acids. Only the CDR3 DNA is retained, 45 bases long and in frame from the first base. Trimming leaves V shorter by 6 bases and J shorter by 5 bases, with the junction holding 8 bases beyond the gene matches. The transplants used related donors with nonmyeloablative bone marrow transplantation, and mixed chimerism in the human trials was transient. Unstimulated Tregs (CD4+CD25+CD127-), CD4+ non-Tregs (CD4+CD25-), CD4 and CD8 cells were FACS-sorted from thawed PBMCs. Patients were 4 combined kidney and bone marrow transplant recipients from the ITN036ST trial, and only these trial subjects had samples available. Healthy control blood was separated into PBMCs by Ficoll density gradient and cryopreserved, and patient PBMCs were collected both before and after transplant.

The sequences come from CD4+ T cells from blood (PBMCs), collected 24 months after the transplant. The sequence derives from a human patient who received a combined kidney and bone marrow transplant. Following transplantation, part of the T cell population may be supplied by the graft donor rather than the patient. Recombination connected TRBV2 to TRBJ2-7; a stretch of 12 junction bases matches TRBD2. This receptor carries the CDR3 CASSMTSGGSDEQYF. The DNA sequence follows: TGTGCCAGCAGCATGACTAGCGGGGGAAGCGACGAGCAGTACTTC.